What follows is one T cell receptor beta chain and its context. Primers for the PCR totalled 60 Vbeta and 13 Jbeta. Some clones are missing from TCRdb's copy, which holds only in-frame ones; the method was immunoSEQ multiplex PCR. Listed are about 130,000 clones; 2.5% to 3% falls within the top ten. The record originates from a study of cytomegalovirus exposure and HLA in healthy donors. This CDR3 has 14 residues. The ends lost 6 bases at V and 0 bases at J; junction bases unmatched: 5. CDR1 and CDR2 from the germline V gene are SGHRS and YFSETQ. Sequences were obtained from PBMCs. This clonotype originated in a man aged 30-40 years in good health and CMV-seronegative. This chain uses TRBV5-1 with TRBJ1-2; 7 nucleotides match TRBD1. CDR3 DNA sequence: TGCGCCAGCACACCAGGGGGGACTAACTATGGCTACACCTTC. Its translation is CASTPGGTNYGYTF.